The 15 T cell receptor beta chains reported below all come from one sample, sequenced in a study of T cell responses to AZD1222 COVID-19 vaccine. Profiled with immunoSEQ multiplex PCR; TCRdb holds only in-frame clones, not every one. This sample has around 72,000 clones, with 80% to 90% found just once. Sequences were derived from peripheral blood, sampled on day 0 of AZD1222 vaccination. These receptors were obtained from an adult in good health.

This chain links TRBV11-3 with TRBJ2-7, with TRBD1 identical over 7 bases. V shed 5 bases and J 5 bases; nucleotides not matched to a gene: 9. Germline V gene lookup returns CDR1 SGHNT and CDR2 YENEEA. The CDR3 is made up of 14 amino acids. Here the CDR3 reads CASSPRTGVDEQYF. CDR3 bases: TGTGCCAGCAGCCCCCGGACAGGAGTCGACGAGCAGTACTTC.

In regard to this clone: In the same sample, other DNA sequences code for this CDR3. This CDR3 is CASSTDRVSGNTIYF. The CDR3 DNA is TGTGCCAGTAGTACCGACAGGGTGTCCGGAAACACCATATATTTT. This rearrangement joins TRBV19 to TRBJ1-3, with 7 bases lining up with TRBD1. The germline gives CDR1 LNHDA, CDR2 SQIVND (reference sequence). Trimming removed 4 bases from V and 4 bases from J; junction bases left unmatched: 7. There are 15 residues in the CDR3.

CDR3: CSAERGETQYF. CDR3 DNA: TGCAGTGCCGAGAGAGGGGAGACCCAGTACTTC. The chain links TRBV20-1 to TRBJ2-5; perhaps TRBD2 as D (5 bases). CDR3 length: 11 amino acids. Germline CDR1 reads DFQATT; CDR2 reads SNEGSKA (reference sequence). V was trimmed by 6 bases and J by 5 bases, leaving 10 bases between them.

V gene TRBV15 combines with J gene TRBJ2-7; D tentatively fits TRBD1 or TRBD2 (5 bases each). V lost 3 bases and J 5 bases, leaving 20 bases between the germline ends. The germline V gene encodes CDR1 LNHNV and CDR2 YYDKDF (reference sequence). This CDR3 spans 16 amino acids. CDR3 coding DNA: TGTGCCACCAGCAGCGGGATTGGGCAGGGTACCAACGAGCAGTACTTC. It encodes CATSSGIGQGTNEQYF.

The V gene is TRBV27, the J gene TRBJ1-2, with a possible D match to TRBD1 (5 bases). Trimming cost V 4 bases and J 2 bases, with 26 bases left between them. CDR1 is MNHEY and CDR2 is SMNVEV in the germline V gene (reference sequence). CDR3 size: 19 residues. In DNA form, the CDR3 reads TGTGCCAGCAGTTCCTACCTAGGGGTGCGTAACCCGAAAAACTATGGCTACACCTTC. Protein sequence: CASSSYLGVRNPKNYGYTF.

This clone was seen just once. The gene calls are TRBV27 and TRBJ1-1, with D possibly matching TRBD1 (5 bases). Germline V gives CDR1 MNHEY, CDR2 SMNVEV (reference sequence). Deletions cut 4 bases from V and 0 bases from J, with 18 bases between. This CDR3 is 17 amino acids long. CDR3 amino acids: CASSSGKRGGMNTEAFF. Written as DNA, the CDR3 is TGTGCCAGCAGTTCTGGGAAGAGGGGCGGGATGAACACTGAAGCTTTCTTT.

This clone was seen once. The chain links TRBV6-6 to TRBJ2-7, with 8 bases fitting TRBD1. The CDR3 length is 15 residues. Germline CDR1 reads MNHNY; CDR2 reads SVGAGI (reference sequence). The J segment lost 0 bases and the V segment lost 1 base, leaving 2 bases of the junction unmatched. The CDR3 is CASSYLDRASYEQYF. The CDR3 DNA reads TGTGCCAGCAGTTACTTGGACAGGGCCTCCTACGAGCAGTACTTC.

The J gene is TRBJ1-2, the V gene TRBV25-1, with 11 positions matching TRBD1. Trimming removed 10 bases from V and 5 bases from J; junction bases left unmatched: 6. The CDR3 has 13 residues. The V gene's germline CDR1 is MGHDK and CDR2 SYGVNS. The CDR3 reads CATSGQGGYGYTF. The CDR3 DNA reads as TGTGCCACCTCGGGACAGGGGGGGTATGGCTACACCTTC.

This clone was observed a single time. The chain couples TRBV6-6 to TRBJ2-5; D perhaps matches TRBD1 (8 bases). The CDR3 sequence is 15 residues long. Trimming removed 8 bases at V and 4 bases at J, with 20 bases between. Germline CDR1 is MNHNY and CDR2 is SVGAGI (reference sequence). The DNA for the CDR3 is TGTGCCAGCGCCACCGGGTACAGGGGGGGAGAGACCCAGTACTTC. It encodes CASATGYRGGETQYF.

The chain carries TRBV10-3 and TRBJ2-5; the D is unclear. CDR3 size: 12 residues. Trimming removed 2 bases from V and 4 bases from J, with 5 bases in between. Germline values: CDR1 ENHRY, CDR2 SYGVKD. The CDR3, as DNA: TGTGCCATCAGTGAGAACTCAGAGACCCAGTACTTC. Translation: CAISENSETQYF.

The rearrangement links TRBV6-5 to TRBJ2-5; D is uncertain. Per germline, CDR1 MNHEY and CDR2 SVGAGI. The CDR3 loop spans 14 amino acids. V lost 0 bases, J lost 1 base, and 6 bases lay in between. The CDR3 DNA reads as TGTGCCAGCAGTTACTCGACCCTCCAAGAGACCCAGTACTTC. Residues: CASSYSTLQETQYF.

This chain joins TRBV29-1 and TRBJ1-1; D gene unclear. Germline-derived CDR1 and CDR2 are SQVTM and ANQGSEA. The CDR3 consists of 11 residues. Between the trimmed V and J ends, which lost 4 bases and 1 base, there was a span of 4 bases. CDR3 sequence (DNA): TGCAGCGTTGTCAGGAACACTGAAGCTTTCTTT. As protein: CSVVRNTEAFF. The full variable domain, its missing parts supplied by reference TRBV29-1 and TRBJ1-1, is SAVISQKPSRDICQRGTSLTIQCQVDSQVTMMFWYRQQPGQSLTLIATANQGSEATYESGFVIDKFPISRPNLTFSTLTVSNMSPEDSSIYLCSVVRNTEAFFGQGTRLTVV.

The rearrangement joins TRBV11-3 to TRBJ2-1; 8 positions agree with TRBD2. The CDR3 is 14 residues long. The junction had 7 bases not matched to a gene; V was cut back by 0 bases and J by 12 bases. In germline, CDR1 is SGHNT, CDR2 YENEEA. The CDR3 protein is CASSLDMRGAGQFF. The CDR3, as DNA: TGTGCCAGCAGCTTAGATATGCGGGGGGCGGGGCAGTTCTTC.

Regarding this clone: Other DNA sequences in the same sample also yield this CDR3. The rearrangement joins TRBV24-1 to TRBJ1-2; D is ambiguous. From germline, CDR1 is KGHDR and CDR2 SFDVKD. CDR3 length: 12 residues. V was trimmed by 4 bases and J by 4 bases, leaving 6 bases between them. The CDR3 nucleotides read TGTGCCACCAGTGACCTAGGCTATGGCTACACCTTC. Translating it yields CATSDLGYGYTF.

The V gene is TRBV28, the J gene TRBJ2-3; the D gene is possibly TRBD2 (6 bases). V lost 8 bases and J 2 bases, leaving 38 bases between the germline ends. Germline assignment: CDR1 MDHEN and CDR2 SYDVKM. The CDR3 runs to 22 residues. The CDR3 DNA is TGTGCCAGCTGGGCAGACTTTGCCCCCTCCGGGGCCGGGAGTACCTACACAGATACGCAGTATTTT. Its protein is CASWADFAPSGAGSTYTDTQYF. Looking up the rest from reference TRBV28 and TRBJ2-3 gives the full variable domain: DVKVTQSSRYLVKRTGEKVFLECVQDMDHENMFWYRQDPGLGLRLIYFSYDVKMKEKGDIPEGYSVSREKKERFSLILESASTNQTSMYLCASWADFAPSGAGSTYTDTQYFGPGTRLTVL.